A selection of T cell receptor beta chains follows, all from one sample in a study of blood T cell repertoires in COVID-19. Assay: immunoSEQ multiplex PCR; the TCRdb copy retains only in-frame clones and omits some. Among roughly 250,000 clones listed, about 80% were seen once. Sequences were obtained from peripheral blood. The source is a man aged 45-60 years with active or convalescent COVID-19. Both conserved end residues are part of each CDR3.

V	CDR3
TRBV6-6	CASRQRGLSTDTQYF
TRBV19	CASSTGAVNYGYTF
TRBV7-9	CASSSSLRGYQPQHF
TRBV7-9	CASSLTGSSYNEQFF
TRBV6-2/TRBV6-3	CASSQGASQNSPLHF
TRBV27	CASSGWDRGKGSPLHF
TRBV27	CASRRSDTDTQYF
TRBV9	CASSARDRGLNTEAFF
TRBV30	CAWSVLAGGRGTDTQYF
TRBV7-9	CASSIHRGFGETQYF
TRBV28	CATMDRLSSYEQYF
TRBV28	CASRLRDSIYQPQHF
TRBV6-5	CASRPPGGVYNEQFF
TRBV5-1	CASSFTSGGNEQFF
TRBV6-1	CASSERGTGGLETQYF
TRBV30	CAWSPGSRNQPQHF
TRBV7-2	CASSFSGGDTDTQYF
TRBV3-1/TRBV3-2	CASSPEGTYGYTF
TRBV6-2/TRBV6-3	CASSYSKASGGPTPYYEQYF
TRBV6-5	CASRRTGGSGELFF
TRBV5-1	CASSLGTSGGATGTDTQYF
TRBV6-4	CASSAERGWNEQFF
TRBV15	CATSRDLGALSYGYTF
TRBV7-7	CASSLGQGAFGEQFF
TRBV5-1	CASSLGEGEYNQPQHF
TRBV7-9	CASSLPPGVPFYEQYF
TRBV6-5	CASRAGLRTTGELFF
TRBV7-9	CASSGTGSGANVLTF
TRBV5-4	CASHPQGAQETQYF
TRBV27	CASSLSPSRNTGELFF
TRBV11-1	CASSLGTDEQFF
TRBV6-6	CASSSGTVNSPLHF
TRBV28	CASSLNGGGGSPLHF
TRBV11-2	CASSLYARAPLHF
TRBV2	CASKSGDTYEQYF
TRBV30	CASREGVVTDTQYF
TRBV23-1	CASSHPGQGAILGGDNEQFF
TRBV6-2/TRBV6-3	CASSPGLAGIQETQYF
TRBV21-1	CASSELGTGVVCDSDSCGYTF
TRBV9	CASSPRTAGAQYF
TRBV6-5	CASSPQGFGYGYTF
TRBV12-3/TRBV12-4	CASSPGVNEQFF
TRBV5-1	CASSLGDRPYNEQFF
TRBV2	CASSGEGSGETQYF
TRBV28	CASSPNRFNRVEQYF
TRBV5-1	CASSPDRGETQYF
TRBV2	CASSLTGFNSPLHF
TRBV3-1/TRBV3-2	CASSYLRGDTEAFF